These 18 T cell receptor beta chains came from one sample sequenced in a study of blood T cell repertoires in COVID-19 (dated by TCRdb to between 2020 and 2021). Library method: the immunoSEQ multiplex PCR assay. TCRdb limited this immuneACCESS table to in-frame rearrangements with V and J called. A share of clones is missing; checked studies link under half to unresolved V genes, and the rest is unexplained. Within this sample are just over 300,000 clones, with over 85% of them counted one time only. The top ten hold over 1.5% of the sample. Material for sequencing was peripheral blood. The receptors were gathered from a woman aged 25 to 45 with COVID-19, enrolled during active disease.

V and J are TRBV5-6 and TRBJ1-2; 12 positions agree with TRBD1. The junction had 8 bases not matched to a gene; V was cut back by 4 bases and J by 1 base. CDR3 length equals 17 residues. From germline, CDR1 is SGHDT and CDR2 YYEEEE. DNA for the CDR3: TGTGCCAGCAGCCCCGGGACAGGGGGCTTCGGTAACTATGGCTACACCTTC. Protein: CASSPGTGGFGNYGYTF.

The chain employs TRBV2 and TRBJ1-5, with unresolved D. Germline V gene lookup returns CDR1 SNHLY and CDR2 FYNNEI. This CDR3 has 13 residues. The germline V and J ends were trimmed by 4 bases and 5 bases, with 9 bases remaining between them. Here the CDR3 DNA reads TGTGCCAGCAGTGCGCTGGGAGATCAGCCCCAGCATTTT. It yields the protein CASSALGDQPQHF.

The chain couples TRBV2 to TRBJ1-5, with D possibly TRBD1 on 6 matching bases. Between the trimmed V and J ends, which lost 1 base and 5 bases, there was a span of 12 bases. The CDR3 runs to 15 residues. CDR1 and CDR2 (germline): SNHLY, FYNNEI. CDR3 amino acids: CASSEGRGRDQPQHF. In DNA, the CDR3 is TGTGCCAGCAGTGAAGGCAGGGGTCGAGATCAGCCCCAGCATTTT. Variable domain in full (rest from reference TRBV2 and TRBJ1-5): EPEVTQTPSHQVTQMGQEVILRCVPISNHLYFYWYRQILGQKVEFLVSFYNNEISEKSEIFDDQFSVERPDGSNFTLKIRSTKLEDSAMYFCASSEGRGRDQPQHFGDGTRLSIL.

The chain links TRBV21-1 to TRBJ2-7; the table calls TRBD2, which could not be checked here. TRBV21-1 is flagged as a pseudogene. The CDR3 runs to 12 residues. CDR3 in DNA: TGTGCCAGCAGCTTGACTAGTCCCGAGCAGTACTTC. Protein product: CASSLTSPEQYF.

The chain recombines TRBV11-1 with TRBJ1-1; D perhaps matches TRBD1 (5 bases). This CDR3 is built from 16 residues. V lost 2 bases to trimming and J lost 0 bases, with 13 bases between them. Germline values: CDR1 SGHAT, CDR2 FQDESV (reference sequence). The CDR3 sequence is CASSLQGTSMNTEAFF. The CDR3 DNA reads as TGTGCCAGCAGCTTACAGGGAACCAGTATGAACACTGAAGCTTTCTTT.

This clone appeared once. J is TRBJ1-3 and V is TRBV11-2, with 7 bases aligning to TRBD1. The CDR3 contains 17 residues. V shed 1 base, J shed 0 bases, and the junction held 6 bases outside the gene matches. Germline V lookup: CDR1 SGHAT, CDR2 FQNNGV. The DNA of the CDR3 is TGTGCCAGCAGCTTAGGACGGGGACAGCGCTCTGGAAACACCATATATTTT. Its protein is CASSLGRGQRSGNTIYF.

This clone has at least ten counts. This sequence joins TRBV10-3 and TRBJ1-1; D is possibly TRBD1 (6 bases). The CDR3 is 16 residues long. Germline V gene lookup returns CDR1 ENHRY and CDR2 SYGVKD. Trimming took 3 bases from V and 3 from J, leaving 17 bases between them. CDR3 in DNA: TGTGCCATCAGTGACCTTCCGACAGGTGGGTACACTGAAGCTTTCTTT. Translation gives CAISDLPTGGYTEAFF.

V is TRBV7-6 and J is TRBJ1-1; 7 bases match TRBD1. Germline V gene lookup returns CDR1 SGHVS and CDR2 FNYEAQ. The ends lost 5 bases at V and 6 bases at J; junction bases unmatched: 9. This CDR3 is built from 14 residues. The CDR3 loop reads CASSPQPTGSEAFF. In nucleotides, the CDR3 is TGTGCCAGCAGCCCGCAACCGACAGGGTCTGAAGCTTTCTTT.

The chain uses TRBV3-1 (or the pseudogene TRBV3-2) and TRBJ1-3, with TRBD1 identical over 7 bases. This CDR3 comprises 16 residues. Germline lookup yields CDR1 LGHDT and CDR2 YNNKEL (reference sequence). The junction had 8 bases not matched to a gene; V was cut back by 2 bases and J by 4 bases. For the CDR3, the DNA is TGTGCCAGCAGCCAATATGCGGGACAGACCGGAAACACCATATATTTT. Translation gives CASSQYAGQTGNTIYF.

The chain employs TRBV6-4 and TRBJ1-1; D uncertain. This CDR3 is 12 amino acids long. Germline lookup yields CDR1 MRHNA and CDR2 SNTAGT. Trimming cost V 8 bases and J 1 base, with 8 bases left between them. The CDR3 DNA sequence: TGTGCCAGCCGAGGCCAGAACACTGAAGCTTTCTTT. The encoded protein is CASRGQNTEAFF.

CDR3 DNA sequence: TGTGCCAGCAGTCCGCCTACAGGGGGCGCTATCATCAGATCACCCCTCCACTTT. Its translation: CASSPPTGGAIIRSPLHF. The chain has TRBV6-6 and TRBJ1-6, with 9 positions matching TRBD1. V gave up 5 bases and J gave up 10 bases; unmatched junction bases: 18. CDR3 length: 18 residues. CDR1 and CDR2 (germline): MNHNY, SVGAGI (reference sequence).

The V gene is TRBV7-2, the J gene TRBJ1-1; 8 nucleotides agree with TRBD1. Germline V gives CDR1 SGHTA, CDR2 FQGNSA. V lost 4 bases and J lost 5; bases outside the gene matches: 6. The CDR3 is 14 residues long. The CDR3 region is CASSSDRGETEAFF. CDR3 in DNA: TGTGCCAGCAGCTCTGACAGGGGAGAAACTGAAGCTTTCTTT.

The chain is built from TRBV7-2 and TRBJ1-2; D uncertain. Per germline, CDR1 SGHTA and CDR2 FQGNSA. This CDR3 contains 13 residues. Trimming took 2 bases from V and 0 from J, leaving 4 bases between them. In DNA form, the CDR3 reads TGTGCCAGCAGCTTACTCCCTAACTATGGCTACACCTTC. Amino acids: CASSLLPNYGYTF.

The chain carries TRBV6-1 and TRBJ1-2, with D perhaps matching TRBD1 (5 bases). Trimming shortened V by 2 bases and J by 0 bases, and 7 bases separated the two germline ends. This CDR3 has 14 residues. Germline-derived CDR1 and CDR2 are MNHNS and SASEGT. CDR3 coding DNA: TGTGCCAGCAGTGAAAGGGGCTCTAACTATGGCTACACCTTC. It yields the protein CASSERGSNYGYTF.

The V gene is TRBV4-1, the J gene TRBJ2-5, with 12 bases fitting TRBD2. With 1 base clipped from V and 1 base from J, the junction kept 13 bases outside the gene matches. Germline V lookup: CDR1 MGHRA, CDR2 YSYEKL. The CDR3 spans 20 residues. The DNA of the CDR3 is TGCGCCAGCAGCCAAGTGGAGACTAGCGGGGGCCGTACTTCCCAAGAGACCCAGTACTTC. Translated, it gives CASSQVETSGGRTSQETQYF.

This chain joins TRBV25-1 and TRBJ2-1, with 10 bases identical to TRBD2. From germline, CDR1 is MGHDK and CDR2 SYGVNS. J lost 7 bases, V lost 2 bases, and 11 bases had no gene match. The CDR3 extends over 17 amino acids. CDR3 coding DNA: TGTGCCAGCAGTGAAATGCCTAGCGGGGGCCCCCGGAATGAGCAGTTCTTC. Encoded protein: CASSEMPSGGPRNEQFF.

V usage is TRBV6-6 and J usage is TRBJ2-3; D ambiguous. The ends were cut back, 8 bases at V and 5 bases at J, with 20 bases in the middle. There are 15 residues in the CDR3. CDR1 and CDR2 (germline): MNHNY, SVGAGI (reference sequence). CDR3 amino acids: CASASRAGRVDTQYF. CDR3 DNA sequence: TGTGCCAGCGCCAGCCGAGCCGGTCGGGTAGATACGCAGTATTTT.

This clone has a single count. The chain joins TRBV28 to TRBJ1-1; the D gene is possibly TRBD1 (6 bases). The germline gives CDR1 MDHEN, CDR2 SYDVKM. The CDR3 covers 14 residues. Trimming took 3 bases from V and 10 from J, leaving 18 bases between them. The CDR3 here is CASSLTGTPGGAFF. CDR3 coding DNA: TGTGCCAGCAGTTTGACCGGGACACCTGGTGGAGCTTTCTTT.